These T cell receptor beta chains were read from a single sample in a study of shared clonotypes between healthy human individuals. Profiling relied on immunoSEQ multiplex PCR, and the TCRdb table lists in-frame clones only, not all of them. The sample holds fewer than 400,000 clones; over 65% are singletons and the top ten take around a tenth. Material: memory CD4+ T cells sorted from blood. These receptors were taken from a man aged 25-45 years in good health. Each CDR3 is given with its conserved first and last residue. A D gene is named only where the DNA matches it firmly. Clone size is stated in some rows and not others, as once, few, many or a class when expanded.

d_gene,v_gene,abundance,j_gene,CDR3nt,CDR3aa
-,TRBV4-3,-,TRBJ2-7,TGCGCCAGCAGCCAAGACCCTAGGTACGAGCAGTACTTC,CASSQDPRYEQYF
-,TRBV13,-,TRBJ1-2,TGTGCCAGCGGACGAGGGAACTATGGCTACACCTTC,CASGRGNYGYTF
-,TRBV27,few,TRBJ2-7,TGTGCCAGCAGTTTAGCGGGGAAGACCTACGAGCAGTACTTC,CASSLAGKTYEQYF
TRBD1,TRBV6-5,-,TRBJ2-1,TGTGCCAGCAGGAACCCCGGGACAGGGGGCAATGAGCAGTTCTTC,CASRNPGTGGNEQFF
-,TRBV9,-,TRBJ2-3,TGTGCCAGCAGCGCCCGGGACAAGGATACGCAGTATTTT,CASSARDKDTQYF
TRBD1,TRBV28,many,TRBJ1-2,TGTGCCAGCAGTGACAGGGTTGGCTACACCTTC,CASSDRVGYTF
TRBD1,TRBV7-9,-,TRBJ1-5,TGTGCCAGCAGCCCTGGACAGGGGGATAGCAATCAGCCCCAGCATTTT,CASSPGQGDSNQPQHF
-,TRBV18,-,TRBJ1-5,TGTGCCAGCTCACCGAGAAACGGGATTACGGGCAATCAGCCCCAGCATTTT,CASSPRNGITGNQPQHF
-,TRBV6-1,-,TRBJ1-1,TGTGCCAGCGGGGAGGGCGTGAACACTGAAGCTTTCTTT,CASGEGVNTEAFF
-,TRBV28,-,TRBJ1-1,TGTGCCAGCAGAGGTATGTTCCCGAACACTGAAGCTTTCTTT,CASRGMFPNTEAFF
-,TRBV28,-,TRBJ2-7,TGTGCCAGCAGTTTATTAGGGACGCGGGAGCAGTACTTC,CASSLLGTREQYF
-,TRBV5-6,-,TRBJ1-2,TGTGCCAGCAGCTTGCCCTCGGGGGAGCACTATGGCTACACCTTC,CASSLPSGEHYGYTF
TRBD2,TRBV18,-,TRBJ2-1,TGTGCCAGCTCACCCCTCAACGGGAGGCTCTACAATGAGCAGTTCTTC,CASSPLNGRLYNEQFF
-,TRBV2,few,TRBJ2-7,TGTGCCAGCGGGCGGACCCGGAGCTCCTACGAGCAGTACTTC,CASGRTRSSYEQYF
-,TRBV6-5,-,TRBJ2-7,TGTGCCACCCACCCTGGGGGAGTTAGGTCCTACGAGCAGTACTTC,CATHPGGVRSYEQYF
-,TRBV18,-,TRBJ2-5,TGTGCCAGCTCACGCGGTCAAGAGACCCAGTACTTC,CASSRGQETQYF
-,TRBV27,-,TRBJ2-3,TGTGCCAGCAGTTACCGGAGCACAGATACGCAGTATTTT,CASSYRSTDTQYF
TRBD1,TRBV6-1,few,TRBJ1-5,TGTGCCAGCAGTGGACAGGGTGGCAATCAGCCCCAGCATTTT,CASSGQGGNQPQHF
-,TRBV6-5,-,TRBJ2-1,TGTGCCAGCAGTTACTCGCACGGGTTGCTCTACAATGAGCAGTTCTTC,CASSYSHGLLYNEQFF
-,TRBV7-8,-,TRBJ2-2,TGTGCCAGCAGCTTAGCTCGCGCGAACACCGGGGAGCTGTTTTTT,CASSLARANTGELFF
-,TRBV27,few,TRBJ2-3,TGTGCCAGCAGTCGGGGGACAGACGCGTACACAGATACGCAGTATTTT,CASSRGTDAYTDTQYF
-,TRBV10-3,-,TRBJ1-1,TGTGCCATCAGTGATATTCGGAGAGGGACGGACACTGAAGCTTTCTTT,CAISDIRRGTDTEAFF
TRBD1,TRBV10-2,few,TRBJ2-7,TGCGCCAGCAGTGGGGGGACAGGGGGCTTGTACGAGCAGTACTTC,CASSGGTGGLYEQYF
TRBD2,TRBV5-6,-,TRBJ2-5,TGTGCCAGCAGCTTGCACGGGAGGGCCGGAGAGACCCAGTACTTC,CASSLHGRAGETQYF
TRBD2,TRBV10-1,-,TRBJ2-3,TGCGCCAGCAGCCGGGGGGTCACAGATACGCAGTATTTT,CASSRGVTDTQYF
TRBD2,TRBV18,-,TRBJ2-3,TGTGCCAGCTCACCGCTAGGGACTAGCGGGAGGTTCACAGATACGCAGTATTTT,CASSPLGTSGRFTDTQYF
TRBD1,TRBV10-3,-,TRBJ2-7,TGTGCCATCAGTGGGACAGGGGGCTACGAGCAGTACTTC,CAISGTGGYEQYF
-,TRBV19,few,TRBJ2-2,TGTGCCAGTAGTAACGGAACCTACACCGGGGAGCTGTTTTTT,CASSNGTYTGELFF
TRBD2,TRBV11-2,few,TRBJ2-5,TGTGCCAGCAGCTTTAATCCGGGAGGAGAGACCCAGTACTTC,CASSFNPGGETQYF
TRBD2,TRBV10-3,once,TRBJ2-5,TGTGCCATCAAAGCCGGACTAGCGGGTAAAGAGACCCAGTACTTC,CAIKAGLAGKETQYF
TRBD2,TRBV9,-,TRBJ2-3,TGTGCCAGCAGCGTAGAAACTAGCGGGAGGTTCAGTACGCAGTATTTT,CASSVETSGRFSTQYF
TRBD2,TRBV25-1,-,TRBJ2-3,TGTGCCAGCAGTGAGTACTTAAGCGGGAGAGCAGATACGCAGTATTTT,CASSEYLSGRADTQYF
TRBD2,TRBV27,few,TRBJ2-1,TGTGCCAGCAGTCAGACTAGCAGAATCGATCGAGCCTACAATGAGCAGTTCTTC,CASSQTSRIDRAYNEQFF
-,TRBV2,-,TRBJ2-7,TGTGCCAGCAGTAAAGGGGGCGGGGCGGACTCCTACGAGCAGTACTTC,CASSKGGGADSYEQYF
-,TRBV19,-,TRBJ2-7,TGTGCCAGTAGTATTGACGGCCGATCCTACGAGCAGTACTTC,CASSIDGRSYEQYF
TRBD1,TRBV5-3,-,TRBJ1-5,TGTGCCAGAAGCTTGGCGACAGGGGTAGTGGTGCGTAGCAATCAGCCCCAGCATTTT,CARSLATGVVVRSNQPQHF
TRBD1,TRBV5-5,-,TRBJ1-2,TGTGCCAGCAGCCAGGACAGGGGGCGTGGCTACACCTTC,CASSQDRGRGYTF
-,TRBV5-6,-,TRBJ2-1,TGTGCCAGCCATCCGGACGTGGACTCGTACAATGAGCAGTTCTTC,CASHPDVDSYNEQFF
-,TRBV2,-,TRBJ1-2,TGTGCCAGCAGTCCCACCCTATATGGCTACACCTTC,CASSPTLYGYTF
-,TRBV2,-,TRBJ2-7,TGTGCCAGCAGCGCGAGGAGGGACAGCAACTACGAGCAGTACTTC,CASSARRDSNYEQYF
-,TRBV4-3,few,TRBJ2-4,TGCGCCAGCAGCCAAGATCTACAGGGTGTTAGGAACATTCAGTACTTC,CASSQDLQGVRNIQYF
-,TRBV29-1,-,TRBJ1-1,TGCAGCGTACAAGAAGTAGGGCAGGTGACTGAAGCTTTCTTT,CSVQEVGQVTEAFF
-,TRBV28,-,TRBJ1-5,TGTGCCAGCAGCCTACCGGGGCAGCCCCAGCATTTT,CASSLPGQPQHF
TRBD2,TRBV4-1,-,TRBJ2-7,TGCGCCAGCAGCCAGAGGACTAGCGAGTCCTCCGAGCAGTACTTC,CASSQRTSESSEQYF
-,TRBV6-1,-,TRBJ1-1,TGTGCCAGCAGGGTGGAGCTCGCCAACACTGAAGCTTTCTTT,CASRVELANTEAFF
-,TRBV7-8,-,TRBJ1-4,TGTGCCAGCAGCTCGGATCAGGGGTATGAAAAACTGTTTTTT,CASSSDQGYEKLFF
-,TRBV18,few,TRBJ1-1,TGTGCCAGCTCGCAGCAATCTAACACTGAAGCTTTCTTT,CASSQQSNTEAFF
-,TRBV9,few,TRBJ2-7,TGTGCCAGCAGCGTAGCCAGCAGCTCCTACGAGCAGTACTTC,CASSVASSSYEQYF
TRBD2,TRBV7-6,-,TRBJ2-2,TGTGCCAGCAGCTTCCGGGAGGGGAACACCGGGGAGCTGTTTTTT,CASSFREGNTGELFF
-,TRBV5-1,-,TRBJ1-1,TGCGCCAGCAGCCATCGCGGGAGTGAAGCTTTCTTT,CASSHRGSEAFF
TRBD1,TRBV7-2,-,TRBJ1-5,TGTGCCAGCAGCCCGTACCGGGACAGACTCTTCCAGCCCCAGCATTTT,CASSPYRDRLFQPQHF